This T cell receptor (beta chain) was captured by sequencing in a study of response to subunit inactivated influenza vaccine. General observations from the study: It was suggested by the authors that few new T cells are recruited by each seasonal influenza vaccination.

TCRdb fed the RT-PCR reads into MiXCR, producing one record per CDR3 protein. The sample includes hundreds of thousands of distinct CDR3 sequences, over 9.5% of them seen just once. Notes on this clonotype: Its matching antigen is unknown.

In germline, CDR1 is ENHRY, CDR2 SYGVKD. The V and J ends lost 3 bases and 8 bases respectively, with 8 bases between them. CDR3 size: 12 residues. This clonotype was sampled from a man aged 50 to 60 who received an inactivated influenza vaccine. Sequencing used PBMCs from blood, obtained on the day of vaccination. The rearrangement joins TRBV10-3 to TRBJ2-1; D is uncertain. The DNA of the CDR3 is TGTGCCATCAGTGATTCAGGCTATGAGCAGTTCTTC. Translated, it gives CAISDSGYEQFF.